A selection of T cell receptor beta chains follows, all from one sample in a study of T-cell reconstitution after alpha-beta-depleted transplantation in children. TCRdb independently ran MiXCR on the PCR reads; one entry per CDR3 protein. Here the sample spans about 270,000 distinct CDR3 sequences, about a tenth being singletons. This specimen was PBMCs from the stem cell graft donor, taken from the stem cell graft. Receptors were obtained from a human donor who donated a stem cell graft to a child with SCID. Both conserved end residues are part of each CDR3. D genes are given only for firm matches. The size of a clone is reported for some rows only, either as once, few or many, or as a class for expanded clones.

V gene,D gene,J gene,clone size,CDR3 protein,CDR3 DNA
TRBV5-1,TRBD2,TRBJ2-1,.,CASSTGLAISPVDEQFF,TGCGCCAGCAGCACAGGACTAGCGATATCCCCTGTCGATGAGCAGTTCTTC
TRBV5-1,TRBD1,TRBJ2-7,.,CASSSWDRTTYEQYF,TGCGCCAGCAGCTCCTGGGACAGGACCACCTACGAGCAGTACTTC
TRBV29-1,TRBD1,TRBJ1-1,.,CSVPTGTNTEAFF,TGCAGCGTCCCGACAGGGACCAACACTGAAGCTTTCTTT
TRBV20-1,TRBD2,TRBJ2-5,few,CSASPSGEETQYF,TGCAGTGCTTCTCCTAGCGGGGAGGAGACCCAGTACTTC
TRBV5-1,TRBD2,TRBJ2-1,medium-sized,CASSLASRLAGGGSNEQFF,TGCGCCAGCAGCTTGGCCTCCCGACTAGCGGGGGGGGGTTCAAATGAGCAGTTCTTC
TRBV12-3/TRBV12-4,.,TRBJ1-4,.,CASSTRRTNEKLFF,TGTGCCAGCTCCACCCGGAGAACTAATGAAAAACTGTTTTTT
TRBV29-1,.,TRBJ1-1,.,CSVVPGADEAFF,TGCAGCGTTGTACCAGGGGCCGATGAAGCTTTCTTT
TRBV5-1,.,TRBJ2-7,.,CASSFWTDYSYEQYF,TGCGCCAGCAGCTTCTGGACAGATTACTCCTACGAGCAGTACTTC
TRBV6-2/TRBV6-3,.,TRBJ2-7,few,CASSPSPDLISYEQYF,TGTGCCAGCAGTCCCTCTCCAGACCTAATCTCCTACGAGCAGTACTTC
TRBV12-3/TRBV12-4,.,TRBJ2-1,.,CASTDSNEQFF,TGTGCCAGCACGGACAGCAATGAGCAGTTCTTC
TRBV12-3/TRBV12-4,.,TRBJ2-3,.,CASSFTWNTQYF,TGTGCCAGCAGTTTCACGTGGAATACGCAGTATTTT
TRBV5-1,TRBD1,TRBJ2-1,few,CASSLGGQNNEQFF,TGCGCCAGCAGCTTGGGGGGACAGAACAATGAGCAGTTCTTC
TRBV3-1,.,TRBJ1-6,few,CATRGGGDSPLHF,TGTGCCACCCGAGGGGGAGGCGATTCACCCCTCCACTTT
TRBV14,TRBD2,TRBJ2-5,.,CASSRKGSAGGRVETQYF,TGTGCCAGCAGCCGTAAAGGTTCGGCGGGGGGGCGTGTGGAGACCCAGTACTTC
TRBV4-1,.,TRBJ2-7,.,CASSRVEGPLNEQYF,TGCGCCAGCAGCCGAGTTGAAGGGCCCTTAAACGAGCAGTACTTC
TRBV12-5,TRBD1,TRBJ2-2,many,CASGSNPTGVPGELFF,TGTGCTAGTGGTTCCAACCCGACAGGGGTCCCCGGGGAGCTGTTTTTT
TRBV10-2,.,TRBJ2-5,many,CASRRSRWGQETQYF,TGCGCCAGCCGGCGGAGTCGCTGGGGACAAGAGACCCAGTACTTC
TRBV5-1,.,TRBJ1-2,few,CASSPTLGTSVRGDTF,TGCGCCAGCAGCCCGACTCTCGGAACCTCTGTCCGAGGGGACACCTTC
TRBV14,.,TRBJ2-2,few,CASSQKIPGTTGELFF,TGTGCCAGCAGCCAAAAAATACCTGGCACCACCGGGGAGCTGTTTTTT
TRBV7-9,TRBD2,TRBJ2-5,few,CASSSISGEGQETQYF,TGTGCCAGCAGCTCGATTAGCGGGGAAGGACAAGAGACCCAGTACTTC
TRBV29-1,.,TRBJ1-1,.,CSAPARGVTEAFF,TGCAGCGCACCGGCCAGGGGAGTTACTGAAGCTTTCTTT
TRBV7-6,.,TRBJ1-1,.,CASSLKGLGTEAFF,TGTGCCAGCAGCTTAAAGGGGTTGGGCACTGAAGCTTTCTTT
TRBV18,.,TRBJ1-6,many,CASSLPGRDYNSPLHF,TGTGCCAGCTCACTCCCCGGCAGGGACTATAATTCACCCCTCCACTTT
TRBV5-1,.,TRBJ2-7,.,CASSQLDTAESYEQYF,TGCGCCAGCAGCCAGTTGGACACTGCGGAATCCTACGAGCAGTACTTC
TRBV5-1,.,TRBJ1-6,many,CASSPDYNSPLHF,TGCGCCAGCAGCCCGGACTATAATTCACCCCTCCACTTT
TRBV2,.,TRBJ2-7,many,CASSGLYYEQYF,TGTGCCAGCAGCGGACTGTACTACGAGCAGTACTTC
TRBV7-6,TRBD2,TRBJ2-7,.,CTSSLASGGAGEQYF,TGTACCAGCAGCTTGGCTAGCGGGGGGGCGGGAGAGCAGTACTTC
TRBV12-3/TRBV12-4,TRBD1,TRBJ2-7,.,CASSTRGQGANEQYF,TGTGCCAGCAGCACTAGGGGACAGGGGGCGAACGAGCAGTACTTC
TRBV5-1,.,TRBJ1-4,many,CASSLEWTDEKLFF,TGCGCCAGCAGCTTGGAGTGGACCGATGAAAAACTGTTTTTT
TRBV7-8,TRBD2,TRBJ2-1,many,CASSRELAGGWSSYNEQFF,TGTGCCAGCAGCCGAGAACTAGCGGGGGGCTGGAGCTCCTACAATGAGCAGTTCTTC
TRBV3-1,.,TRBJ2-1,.,CASSQDLIYNEQFF,TGTGCCAGCAGCCAAGACCTAATTTACAATGAGCAGTTCTTC
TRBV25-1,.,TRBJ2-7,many,CASTHHLGKSYEQYF,TGTGCCAGCACCCACCACCTGGGAAAGTCCTACGAGCAGTACTTC
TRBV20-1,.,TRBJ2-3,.,CSAMDDPSTDTQYF,TGCAGTGCCATGGATGATCCTAGCACAGATACGCAGTATTTT
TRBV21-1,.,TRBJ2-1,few,CASEGFKLHNEQFF,TGTGCCAGCGAAGGATTCAAACTCCACAATGAGCAGTTCTTC
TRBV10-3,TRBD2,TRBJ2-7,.,CAISETSGGGSYEQYF,TGTGCCATCAGTGAGACTAGCGGGGGCGGCTCCTACGAGCAGTACTTC
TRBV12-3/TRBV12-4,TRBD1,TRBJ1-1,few,CASTPTGGYTEAFF,TGTGCCAGCACCCCGACAGGGGGGTACACTGAAGCTTTCTTT
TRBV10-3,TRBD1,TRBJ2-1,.,CAISTGDRVNEQFF,TGTGCCATCAGTACCGGGGACAGGGTTAATGAGCAGTTCTTC
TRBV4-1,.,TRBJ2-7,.,CASSQEEKNPYYEQYF,TGCGCCAGCAGCCAAGAGGAAAAGAACCCTTACTACGAGCAGTACTTC
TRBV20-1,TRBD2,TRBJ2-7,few,CSARASGSSYEQYF,TGCAGTGCTAGAGCCAGCGGGAGCTCCTACGAGCAGTACTTC
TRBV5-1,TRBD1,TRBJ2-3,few,CASSPPSTGLGTDTQYF,TGCGCCAGCAGCCCGCCCTCGACAGGGTTGGGCACAGATACGCAGTATTTT
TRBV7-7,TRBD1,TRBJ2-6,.,CASSPGTASISGANVLTF,TGTGCTAGCAGCCCCGGGACAGCTTCTATCTCTGGGGCCAACGTCCTGACTTTC
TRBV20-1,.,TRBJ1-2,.,CSARGAPTANYGYTF,TGCAGTGCTAGAGGGGCCCCGACAGCTAACTATGGCTACACCTTC
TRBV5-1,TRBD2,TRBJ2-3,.,CASSPTGGRTDTQYF,TGCGCCAGCAGCCCAACGGGGGGTCGCACAGATACGCAGTATTTT
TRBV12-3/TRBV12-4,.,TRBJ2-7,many,CASSFGPGYEQYF,TGTGCCAGCAGTTTCGGCCCGGGCTACGAGCAGTACTTC
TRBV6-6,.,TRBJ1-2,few,CASSYMGGYTF,TGTGCCAGCAGTTACATGGGCGGCTACACCTTC
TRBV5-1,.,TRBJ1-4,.,CASSWGDTNEKLFF,TGCGCCAGCAGCTGGGGGGATACTAATGAAAAACTGTTTTTT
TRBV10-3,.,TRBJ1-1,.,CAISDLPGGAEAFF,TGTGCCATCAGTGACCTCCCGGGCGGGGCTGAAGCTTTCTTT
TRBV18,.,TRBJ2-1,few,CASSPPMVNEQFF,TGTGCCAGCTCACCACCTATGGTTAATGAGCAGTTCTTC
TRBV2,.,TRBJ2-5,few,CASSDRTFGETQYF,TGTGCCAGCAGTGACCGGACCTTCGGGGAGACCCAGTACTTC
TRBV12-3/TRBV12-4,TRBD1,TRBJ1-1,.,CASTPDRVEAFF,TGTGCCAGCACCCCGGACAGGGTCGAAGCTTTCTTT
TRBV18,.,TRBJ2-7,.,CASSPQQGGSMVEQYF,TGTGCCAGCTCACCACAACAGGGAGGGTCTATGGTCGAGCAGTACTTC
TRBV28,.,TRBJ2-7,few,CASWPQTGHEQYF,TGTGCCAGCTGGCCCCAAACAGGGCACGAGCAGTACTTC
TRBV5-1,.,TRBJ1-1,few,CASSIQSNTEAFF,TGCGCCAGCAGCATTCAGTCGAACACTGAAGCTTTCTTT